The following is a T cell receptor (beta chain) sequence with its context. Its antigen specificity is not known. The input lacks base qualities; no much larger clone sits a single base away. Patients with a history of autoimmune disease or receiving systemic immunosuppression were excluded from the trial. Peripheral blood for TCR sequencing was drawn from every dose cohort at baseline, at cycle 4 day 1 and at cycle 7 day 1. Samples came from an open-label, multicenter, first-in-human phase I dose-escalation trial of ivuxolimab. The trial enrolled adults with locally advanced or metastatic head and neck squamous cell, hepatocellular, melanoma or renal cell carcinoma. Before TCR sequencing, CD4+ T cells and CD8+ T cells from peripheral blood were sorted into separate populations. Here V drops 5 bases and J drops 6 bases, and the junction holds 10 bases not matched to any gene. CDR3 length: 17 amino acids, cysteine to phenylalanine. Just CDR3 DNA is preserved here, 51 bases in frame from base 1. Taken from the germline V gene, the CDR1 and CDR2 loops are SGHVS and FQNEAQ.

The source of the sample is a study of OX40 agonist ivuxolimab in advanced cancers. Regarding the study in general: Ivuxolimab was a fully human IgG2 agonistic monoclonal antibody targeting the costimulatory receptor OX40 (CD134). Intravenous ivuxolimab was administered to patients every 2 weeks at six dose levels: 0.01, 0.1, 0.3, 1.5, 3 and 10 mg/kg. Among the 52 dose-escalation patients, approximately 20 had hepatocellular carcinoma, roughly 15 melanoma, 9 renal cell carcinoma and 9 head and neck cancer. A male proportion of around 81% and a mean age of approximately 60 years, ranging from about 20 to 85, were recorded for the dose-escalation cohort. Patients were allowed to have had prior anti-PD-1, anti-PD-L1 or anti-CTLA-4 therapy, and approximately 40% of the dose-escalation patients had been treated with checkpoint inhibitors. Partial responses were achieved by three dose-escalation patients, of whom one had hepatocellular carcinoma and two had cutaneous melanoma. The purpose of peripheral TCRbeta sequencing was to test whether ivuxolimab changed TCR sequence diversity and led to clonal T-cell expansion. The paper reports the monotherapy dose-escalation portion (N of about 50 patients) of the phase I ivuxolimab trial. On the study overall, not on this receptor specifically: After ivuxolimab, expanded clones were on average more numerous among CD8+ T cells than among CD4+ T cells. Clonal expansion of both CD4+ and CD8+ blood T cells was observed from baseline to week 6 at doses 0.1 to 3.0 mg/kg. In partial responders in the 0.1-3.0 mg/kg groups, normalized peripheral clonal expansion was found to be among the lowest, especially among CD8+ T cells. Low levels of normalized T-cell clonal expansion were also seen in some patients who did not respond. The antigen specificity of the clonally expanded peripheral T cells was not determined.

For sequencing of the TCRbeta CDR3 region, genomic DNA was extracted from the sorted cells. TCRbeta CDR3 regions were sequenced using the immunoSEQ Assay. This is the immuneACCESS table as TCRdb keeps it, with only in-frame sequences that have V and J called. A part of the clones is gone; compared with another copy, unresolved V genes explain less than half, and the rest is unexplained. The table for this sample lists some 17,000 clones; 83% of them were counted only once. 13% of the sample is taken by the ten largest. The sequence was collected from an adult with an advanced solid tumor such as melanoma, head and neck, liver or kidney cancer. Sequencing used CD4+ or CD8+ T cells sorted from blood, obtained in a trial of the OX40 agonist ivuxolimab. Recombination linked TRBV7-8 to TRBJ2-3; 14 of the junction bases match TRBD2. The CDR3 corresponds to CASSPRLAGGIADTQYF. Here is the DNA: TGTGCCAGCAGCCCGCGACTAGCGGGGGGGATCGCGGATACGCAGTATTTT.